The count of the clone carrying this T cell receptor beta chain is one. Its antigen is undetermined. The data derive from a study of OX40 agonist ivuxolimab in advanced cancers. Whole-study context: Anti-PD-1, anti-PD-L1 or anti-CTLA-4 therapy given earlier was allowed, and approximately 43% had some. General study results and limits: The mean number of expanded clones was higher in CD8+ T cells than in CD4+. What antigens the expanded peripheral T cells recognized was never established.

Germline CDR1 is WSHSY and CDR2 is SAAADI. Trimming stripped 6 bases from V and 4 bases from J, with 8 bases between. The CDR3 loop spans 12 amino acids. TCRdb's copy holds only in-frame clones and misses some; the assay was immunoSEQ multiplex PCR. The profile shows about 50,000 clones, 85% to 90% of them singletons. Sequencing used CD4+ or CD8+ T cells sorted from blood, obtained in a trial of the OX40 agonist ivuxolimab. The sequence was collected from an adult with an advanced solid tumor such as melanoma, head and neck, liver or kidney cancer. The rearrangement links TRBV10-2 to TRBJ2-3, with D tentatively TRBD1 (6 bases). Written as DNA, the CDR3 is TGCGCCAGCAGCTCAGGGGCAGATACGCAGTATTTT. The encoded protein is CASSSGADTQYF.